This TCR beta chain was obtained from a study of T cell repertoires in cytomegalovirus infection. Study-wide background: Recently identified HLA-C-restricted CMV epitopes and well-studied HLA-B-restricted CMV epitopes were used by the study. Signatures in public TCR beta sequences pointed to both CMV infection and matching HLA type. Study results and caveats: Within the response measured ex vivo, HLA-C-restricted CMV-specific TCR beta clonotypes were dominant. Identification of carriers of CMV plus the relevant HLA was performed using cumulative public TCR beta family frequency.

On this clonotype itself: Its antigen is unknown.

TCRdb passed the reads through MiXCR, listing each CDR3 protein once. The table records approximately 990,000 distinct CDR3 sequences, roughly 31% of them present only once. Here the sequenced sample was cultured CD8+ T cells from PBMCs, taken from culture after CMV antigen stimulation. The source of this sequence is a human donor in good health (CMV status not recorded). Some clones in this sample may be carry-over from other donors' samples.

The CDR3 sequence is CASSQKVFGEQYF. For the CDR3, the DNA is TGCGCCAGCAGCCAAAAAGTCTTCGGCGAGCAGTACTTC. The chain combines TRBV4-3 with TRBJ2-7; D is undetermined. Germline CDR1 LGHNA, CDR2 YSLEER. V lost 2 bases and J lost 6, with 11 bases in between. CDR3 size: 13 residues.